This T cell receptor beta chain was documented in a study of blood T cell repertoires in COVID-19. Study-level information: The United States, Italy and Spain provided the acute and convalescent COVID-19 samples.

The V and J ends lost 4 bases and 0 bases respectively, with 13 bases between them. From germline, CDR1 is SGHRS and CDR2 YFSETQ. The CDR3 runs to 16 residues. Individuals drawn from approximately 26 US areas were roughly 18 to 100 years old. A few counts support this clone. Source study methods: Cell counts per sample came from amplifying reference gene primers. TCRdb's table, derived via immunoSEQ multiplex PCR, lists solely in-frame clones and lacks some. The V and J calls and the clone size are those of that table, but D and trimming were determined from the DNA. The data show hundreds of thousands of clones, around 87% seen once.

This receptor was obtained from a woman between 18 and 30 years old with acute COVID-19. The sample consisted of PBMCs or T cells enriched from blood (not recorded which). The J gene is TRBJ1-4, the V gene TRBV5-1; D is ambiguous. This CDR3 reads CASSALALTTNEKLFF. CDR3 bases: TGCGCCAGCAGCGCTCTGGCTCTTACAACTAATGAAAAACTGTTTTTT.